These 6 T cell receptor beta chains came from one sample sequenced in a study of blood T cell repertoires in COVID-19. Using immunoSEQ multiplex PCR, the repertoire was profiled, and TCRdb retains in-frame clones only, with some absent. Of 130,000 to 150,000 clones in the sample, more than 70% were seen once. Sequenced: peripheral blood. The receptors shown here come from a man aged 55-75 years with active or convalescent COVID-19.

The rearrangement links TRBV4-3 to TRBJ2-3, with D unresolved. The germline CDR1 and CDR2 sequences are LGHNA and YSLEER. With 1 base removed from V and 2 bases from J, the gap between germline ends came to 7 bases. The CDR3 covers 14 residues. The DNA of the CDR3 is TGCGCCAGCAGCCAAGGACTTAACACAGATACGCAGTATTTT. Translation gives CASSQGLNTDTQYF.

The gene calls are TRBV5-6 and TRBJ1-4, with D possibly being TRBD1 (6 bases). The CDR3 totals 16 residues. In germline, CDR1 is SGHDT, CDR2 YYEEEE. V was trimmed by 3 bases and J by 7 bases, leaving 19 bases between them. This CDR3 is CASSSWGRIGPEKLFF. The CDR3 coding sequence is TGTGCCAGCAGCTCCTGGGGGCGAATTGGGCCTGAAAAACTGTTTTTT.

Note on this clone: Other DNA variants within this sample encode the same CDR3. This chain's CDR3 is CASSPGTGYTDTQYF. The CDR3 region has the DNA TGTGCCAGCAGCCCCGGGACAGGCTACACAGATACGCAGTATTTT. This chain connects TRBV7-2 to TRBJ2-3; TRBD1 agrees at 8 bases. Germline V gives CDR1 SGHTA, CDR2 FQGNSA. This CDR3 comprises 15 residues. V was clipped by 5 bases and J by 2 bases; unmatched bases: 6.

The gene calls are TRBV28 and TRBJ1-3; weak D call: TRBD1 (6 bases). Trimming stripped 10 bases from V and 1 base from J, with 20 bases between. The CDR3 spans 16 residues. CDR1 is MDHEN, CDR2 SYDVKM, per germline. For the CDR3, the DNA is TGTGCCACCACTCCTGGGGGGGCCTCGTCTGGAAACACCATATATTTT. This codes for CATTPGGASSGNTIYF.

V gene TRBV6-5 combines with J gene TRBJ1-5, with 7 bases matching TRBD1. Germline CDR1 reads MNHEY; CDR2 reads SVGAGI. The V and J ends lost 6 bases and 1 base, in that order; junction bases with no gene match: 3. The CDR3 length is 14 residues. CDR3 bases: TGTGCCAGCAGGCAACAGGGGAGCAATCAGCCCCAGCATTTT. This gives the protein CASRQQGSNQPQHF.

The J gene is TRBJ2-1, the V gene TRBV4-2; TRBD2 matches 7 bases. This CDR3 has 18 amino acids. Losses at the gene ends were 3 bases for V and 0 bases for J; bases not matched to a gene: 11. Germline-derived CDR1 and CDR2 are LGHNA and YNFKEQ. The CDR3 spells CASSQRRGFPSSYNEQFF. CDR3 nucleotides: TGTGCCAGCAGCCAGAGGCGGGGGTTTCCTAGCTCCTACAATGAGCAGTTCTTC.